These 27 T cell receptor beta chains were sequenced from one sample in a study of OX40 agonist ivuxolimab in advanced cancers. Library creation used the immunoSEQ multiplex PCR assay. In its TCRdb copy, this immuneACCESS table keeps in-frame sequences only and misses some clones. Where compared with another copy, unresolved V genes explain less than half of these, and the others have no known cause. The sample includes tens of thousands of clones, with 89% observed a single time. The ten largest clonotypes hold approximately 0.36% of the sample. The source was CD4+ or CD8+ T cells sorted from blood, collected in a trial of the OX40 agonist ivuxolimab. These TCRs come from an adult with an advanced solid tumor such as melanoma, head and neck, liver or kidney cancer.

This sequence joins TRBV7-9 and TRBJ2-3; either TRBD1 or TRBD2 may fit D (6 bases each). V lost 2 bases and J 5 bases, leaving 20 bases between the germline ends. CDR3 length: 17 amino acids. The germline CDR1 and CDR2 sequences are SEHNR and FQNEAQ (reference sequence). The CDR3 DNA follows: TGTGCCAGCAGCTTATCGAAAAAGGGGGGAGAAGGAGATACGCAGTATTTT. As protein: CASSLSKKGGEGDTQYF.

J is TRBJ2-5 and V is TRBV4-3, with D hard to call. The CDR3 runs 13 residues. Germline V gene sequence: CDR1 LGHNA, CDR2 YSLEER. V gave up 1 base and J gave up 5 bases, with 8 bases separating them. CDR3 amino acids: CASSQVHGETQYF. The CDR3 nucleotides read TGCGCCAGCAGCCAAGTCCACGGGGAGACCCAGTACTTC.

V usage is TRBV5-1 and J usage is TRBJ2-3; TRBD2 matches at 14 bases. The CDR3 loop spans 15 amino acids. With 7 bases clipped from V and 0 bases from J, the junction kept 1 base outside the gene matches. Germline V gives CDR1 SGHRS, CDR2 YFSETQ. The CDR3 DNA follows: TGCGCCAGCCGGACTAGCGGGGGGAGCACAGATACGCAGTATTTT. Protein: CASRTSGGSTDTQYF.

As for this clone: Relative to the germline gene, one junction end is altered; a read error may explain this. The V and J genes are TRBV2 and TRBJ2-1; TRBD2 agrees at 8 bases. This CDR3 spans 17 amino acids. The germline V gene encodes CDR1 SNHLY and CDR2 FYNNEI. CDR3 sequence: CASSEAGASGSYDEQFF. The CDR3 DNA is TGTGCCAGCAGTGAAGCAGGGGCTAGCGGGTCCTACGATGAGCAGTTCTTC.

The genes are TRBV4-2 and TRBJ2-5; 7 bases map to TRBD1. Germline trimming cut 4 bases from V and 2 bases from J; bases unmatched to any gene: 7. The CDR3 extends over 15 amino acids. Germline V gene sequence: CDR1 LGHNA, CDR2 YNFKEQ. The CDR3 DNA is TGTGCCAGCAGCCCGTTAGCAGGGGGTCAAGAGACCCAGTACTTC. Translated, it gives CASSPLAGGQETQYF.

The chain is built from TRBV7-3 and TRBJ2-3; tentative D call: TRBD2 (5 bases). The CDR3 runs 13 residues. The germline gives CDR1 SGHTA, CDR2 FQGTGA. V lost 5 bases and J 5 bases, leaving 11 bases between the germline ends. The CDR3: CASSTPAEDTQYF. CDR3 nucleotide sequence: TGTGCCAGCAGCACCCCAGCGGAAGATACGCAGTATTTT. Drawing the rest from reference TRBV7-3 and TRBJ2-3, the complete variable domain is GAGVSQTPSNKVTEKGKYVELRCDPISGHTALYWYRQSLGQGPEFLIYFQGTGAADDSGLPNDRFFAVRPEGSVSTLKIQRTERGDSAVYLCASSTPAEDTQYFGPGTRLTVL.

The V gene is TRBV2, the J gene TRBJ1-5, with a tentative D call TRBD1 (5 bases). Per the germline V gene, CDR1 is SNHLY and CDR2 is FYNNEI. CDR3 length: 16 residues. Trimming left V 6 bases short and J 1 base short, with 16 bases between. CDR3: CASRYGGRGSNQPQHF. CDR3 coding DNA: TGTGCCAGCAGATACGGGGGACGGGGAAGCAATCAGCCCCAGCATTTT.

The CDR3 protein is CASSRLAGEAYEQYF. The CDR3, as DNA: TGTGCCAGCAGTAGATTAGCGGGAGAGGCGTACGAGCAGTACTTC. This rearrangement joins TRBV6-1 to TRBJ2-7; 9 bases line up with TRBD2. This CDR3 contains 15 residues. Germline values: CDR1 MNHNS, CDR2 SASEGT. J lost 4 bases, V lost 5 bases, and 9 bases had no gene match.

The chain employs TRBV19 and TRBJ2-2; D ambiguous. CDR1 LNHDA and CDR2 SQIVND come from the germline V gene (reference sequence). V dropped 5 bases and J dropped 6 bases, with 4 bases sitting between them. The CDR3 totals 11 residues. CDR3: CASSRAGELFF. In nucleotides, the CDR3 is TGTGCCAGTAGTCGCGCCGGGGAGCTGTTTTTT.

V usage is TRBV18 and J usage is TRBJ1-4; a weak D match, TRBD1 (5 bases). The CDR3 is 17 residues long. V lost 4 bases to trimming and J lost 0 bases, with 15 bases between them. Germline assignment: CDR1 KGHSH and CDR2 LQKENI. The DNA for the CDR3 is TGTGCCAGCTCACGGGTAACGGGACTCTCAACTAATGAAAAACTGTTTTTT. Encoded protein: CASSRVTGLSTNEKLFF.

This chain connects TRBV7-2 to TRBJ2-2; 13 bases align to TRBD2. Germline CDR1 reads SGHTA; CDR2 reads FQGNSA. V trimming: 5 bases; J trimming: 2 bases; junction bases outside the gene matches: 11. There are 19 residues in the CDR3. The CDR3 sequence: CASSGTSGTPPFNTGELFF. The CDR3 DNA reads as TGTGCCAGCAGCGGGACTAGCGGGACCCCACCTTTTAACACCGGGGAGCTGTTTTTT.

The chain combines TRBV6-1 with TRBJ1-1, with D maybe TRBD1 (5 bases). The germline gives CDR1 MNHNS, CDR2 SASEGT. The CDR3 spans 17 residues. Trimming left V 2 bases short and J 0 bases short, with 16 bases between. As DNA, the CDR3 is TGTGCCAGCAGTGAAACACCGGGACGGAAAATGAACACTGAAGCTTTCTTT. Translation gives CASSETPGRKMNTEAFF.

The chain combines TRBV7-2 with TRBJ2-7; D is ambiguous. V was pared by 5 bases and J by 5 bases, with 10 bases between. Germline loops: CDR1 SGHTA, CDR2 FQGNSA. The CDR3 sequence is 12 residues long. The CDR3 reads CASSRPSDEQYF. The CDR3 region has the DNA TGTGCCAGCAGCCGTCCTTCGGACGAGCAGTACTTC.

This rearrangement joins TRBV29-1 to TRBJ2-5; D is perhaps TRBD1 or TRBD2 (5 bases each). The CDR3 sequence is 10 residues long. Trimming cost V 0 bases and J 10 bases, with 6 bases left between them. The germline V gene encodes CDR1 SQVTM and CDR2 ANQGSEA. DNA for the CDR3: TGCAGCGTTGAAGAGGGGGTCCAGTACTTC. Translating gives CSVEEGVQYF.

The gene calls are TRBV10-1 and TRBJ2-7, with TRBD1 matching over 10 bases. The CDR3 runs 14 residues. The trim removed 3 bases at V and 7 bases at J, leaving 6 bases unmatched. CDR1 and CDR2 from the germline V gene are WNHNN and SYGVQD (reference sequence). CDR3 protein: CASSEGQGVREQYF. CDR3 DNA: TGCGCCAGCAGTGAAGGACAGGGGGTAAGAGAGCAGTACTTC.

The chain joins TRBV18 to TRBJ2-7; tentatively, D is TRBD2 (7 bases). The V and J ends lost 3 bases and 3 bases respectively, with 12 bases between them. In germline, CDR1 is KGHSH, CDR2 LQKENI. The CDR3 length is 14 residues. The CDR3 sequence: CASSPGGGNYEQYF. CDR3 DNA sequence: TGTGCCAGCTCACCGGGAGGGGGGAACTACGAGCAGTACTTC. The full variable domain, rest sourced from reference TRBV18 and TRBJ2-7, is NAGVMQNPRHLVRRRGQEARLRCSPMKGHSHVYWYRQLPEEGLKFMVYLQKENIIDESGMPKERFSAEFPKEGPSILRIQQVVRGDSAAYFCASSPGGGNYEQYFGPGTRLTVT.

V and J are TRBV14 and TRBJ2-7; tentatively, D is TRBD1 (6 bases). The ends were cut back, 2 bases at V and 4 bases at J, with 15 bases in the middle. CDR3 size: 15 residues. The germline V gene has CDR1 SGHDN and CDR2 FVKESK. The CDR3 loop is CASSQQGQGQYEQYF. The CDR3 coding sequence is TGTGCCAGCAGCCAACAGGGGCAGGGTCAGTACGAGCAGTACTTC.

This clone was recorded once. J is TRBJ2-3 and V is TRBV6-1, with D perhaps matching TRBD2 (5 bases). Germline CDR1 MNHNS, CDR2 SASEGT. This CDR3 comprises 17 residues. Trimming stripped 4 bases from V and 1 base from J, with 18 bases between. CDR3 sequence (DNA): TGTGCCAGCAGTGGATCCACGGGGAACCATGGCACAGATACGCAGTATTTT. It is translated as CASSGSTGNHGTDTQYF.

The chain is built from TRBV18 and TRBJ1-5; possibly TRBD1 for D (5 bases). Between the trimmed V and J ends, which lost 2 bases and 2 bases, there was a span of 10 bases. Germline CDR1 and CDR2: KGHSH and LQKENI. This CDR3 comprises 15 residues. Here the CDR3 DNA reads TGTGCCAGCTCACCAGGCCGGGGGGGCAATCAGCCCCAGCATTTT. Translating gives CASSPGRGGNQPQHF.

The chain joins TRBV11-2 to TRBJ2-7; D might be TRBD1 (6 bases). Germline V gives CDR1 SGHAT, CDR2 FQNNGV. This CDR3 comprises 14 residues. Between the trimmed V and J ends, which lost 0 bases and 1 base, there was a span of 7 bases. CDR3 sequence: CASSLDRGSYEQYF. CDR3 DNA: TGTGCCAGCAGCTTAGACAGGGGTTCCTACGAGCAGTACTTC.

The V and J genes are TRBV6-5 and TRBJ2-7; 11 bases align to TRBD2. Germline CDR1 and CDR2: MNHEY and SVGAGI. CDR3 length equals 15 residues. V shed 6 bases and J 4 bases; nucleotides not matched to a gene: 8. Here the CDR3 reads CASRRLAGGAYEQYF. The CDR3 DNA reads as TGTGCCAGCAGGCGTCTAGCGGGAGGAGCGTACGAGCAGTACTTC.

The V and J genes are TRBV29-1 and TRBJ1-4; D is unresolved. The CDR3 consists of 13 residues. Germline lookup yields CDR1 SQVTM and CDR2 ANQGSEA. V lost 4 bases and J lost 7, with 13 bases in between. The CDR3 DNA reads TGCAGCGTTGGTTTGGGGAGTAGTGAAAAACTGTTTTTT. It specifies CSVGLGSSEKLFF.

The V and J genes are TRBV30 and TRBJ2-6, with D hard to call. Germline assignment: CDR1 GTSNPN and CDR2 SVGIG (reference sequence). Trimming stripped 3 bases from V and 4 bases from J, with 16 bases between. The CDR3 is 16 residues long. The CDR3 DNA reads TGTGCCTGGAGAGGGATGGGATCCTCCGGGGCCAACGTCCTGACTTTC. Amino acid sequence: CAWRGMGSSGANVLTF.

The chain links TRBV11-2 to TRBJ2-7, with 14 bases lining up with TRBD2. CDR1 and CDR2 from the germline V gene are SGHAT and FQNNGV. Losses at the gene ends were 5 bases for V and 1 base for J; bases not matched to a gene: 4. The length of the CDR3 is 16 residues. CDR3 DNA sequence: TGTGCCAGCAGCCCTGGACTAGCGGGAGGTTCCTACGAGCAGTACTTC. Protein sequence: CASSPGLAGGSYEQYF.

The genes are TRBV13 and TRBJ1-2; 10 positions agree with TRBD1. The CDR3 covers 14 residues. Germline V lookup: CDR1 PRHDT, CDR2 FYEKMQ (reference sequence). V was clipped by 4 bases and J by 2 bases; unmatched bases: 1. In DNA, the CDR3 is TGTGCCAGCAGCTCGGACAGGGGGAACTATGGCTACACCTTC. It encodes CASSSDRGNYGYTF.

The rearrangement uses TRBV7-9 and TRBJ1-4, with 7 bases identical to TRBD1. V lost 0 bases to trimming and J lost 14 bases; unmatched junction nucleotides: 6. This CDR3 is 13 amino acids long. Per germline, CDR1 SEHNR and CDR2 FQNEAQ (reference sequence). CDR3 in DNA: TGTGCCAGCAGCTTAGCGTCGGGACAGAGTCTGTTTTTT. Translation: CASSLASGQSLFF.

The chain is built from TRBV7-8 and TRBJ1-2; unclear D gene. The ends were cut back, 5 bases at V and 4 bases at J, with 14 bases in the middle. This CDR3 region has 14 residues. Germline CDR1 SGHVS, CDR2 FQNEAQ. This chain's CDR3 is CASSPREFSYGYTF. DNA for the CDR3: TGTGCCAGCAGCCCCCGGGAGTTTTCCTATGGCTACACCTTC.